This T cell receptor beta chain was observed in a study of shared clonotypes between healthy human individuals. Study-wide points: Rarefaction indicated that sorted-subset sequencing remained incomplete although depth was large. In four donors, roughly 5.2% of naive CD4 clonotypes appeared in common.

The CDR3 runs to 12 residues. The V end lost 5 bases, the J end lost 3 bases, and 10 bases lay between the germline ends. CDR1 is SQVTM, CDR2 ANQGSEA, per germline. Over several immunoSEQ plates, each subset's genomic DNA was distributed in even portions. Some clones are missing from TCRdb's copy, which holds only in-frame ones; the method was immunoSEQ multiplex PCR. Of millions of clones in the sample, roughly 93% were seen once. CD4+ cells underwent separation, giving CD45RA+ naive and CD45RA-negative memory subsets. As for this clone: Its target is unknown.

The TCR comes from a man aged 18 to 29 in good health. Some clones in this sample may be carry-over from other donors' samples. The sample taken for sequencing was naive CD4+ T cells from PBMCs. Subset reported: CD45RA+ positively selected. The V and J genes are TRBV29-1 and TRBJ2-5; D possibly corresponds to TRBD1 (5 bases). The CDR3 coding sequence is TGCAGCGTTATGACAGCAGAAGAGACCCAGTACTTC. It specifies CSVMTAEETQYF.